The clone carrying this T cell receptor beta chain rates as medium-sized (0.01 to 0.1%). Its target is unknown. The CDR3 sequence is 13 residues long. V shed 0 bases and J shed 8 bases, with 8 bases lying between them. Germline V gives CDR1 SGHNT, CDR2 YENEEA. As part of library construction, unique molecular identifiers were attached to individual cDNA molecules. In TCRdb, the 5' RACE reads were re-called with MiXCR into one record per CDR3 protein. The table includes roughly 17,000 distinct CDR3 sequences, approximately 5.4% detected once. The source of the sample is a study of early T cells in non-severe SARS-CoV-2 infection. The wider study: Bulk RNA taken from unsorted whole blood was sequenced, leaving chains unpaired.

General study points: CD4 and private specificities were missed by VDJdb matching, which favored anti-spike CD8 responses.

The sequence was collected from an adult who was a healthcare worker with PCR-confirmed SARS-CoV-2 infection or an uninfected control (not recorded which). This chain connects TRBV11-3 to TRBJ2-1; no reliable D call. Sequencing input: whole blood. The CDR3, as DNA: TGTGCCAGCAGCTTAGATTCGCGCGATGAGCAGTTCTTC. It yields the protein CASSLDSRDEQFF.